This T cell receptor beta chain derives from a study of T-cell reconstitution after alpha-beta-depleted transplantation in children. Trimming took 1 base from V and 2 from J; bases not matched to a gene: 1. This CDR3 is 15 amino acids long. Researchers prepared the TCRbeta library using unique molecular identifiers, the study reports. TCRdb independently ran MiXCR on the PCR reads; one entry per CDR3 protein. The sample holds hundreds of thousands of distinct CDR3 sequences, 6.5% to 10% seen once. This clonotype was seen many times. The antigen remains undetermined. General study points: From newly produced T cells came most of the T-cell counts and diversity one year after transplant.

The receptor was derived from a male patient younger than 18 who had a stem cell transplant for acute lymphoblastic leukemia, so the T cells may come from the graft donor. The material sequenced was PBMCs, mostly from graft donor cells, taken 180 days after TCRalphabeta/CD19-depleted stem cell transplant. The chain is built from TRBV12-3 or TRBV12-4 and TRBJ1-5, with 8 nucleotides matching TRBD1. CDR3 residues: CASSLETGGNQPQHF. DNA for the CDR3: TGTGCCAGCAGTTTAGAGACAGGGGGCAATCAGCCCCAGCATTTT.